A selection of T cell receptor beta chains follows, all from one sample in a study of blood T cell repertoires in COVID-19. The data were produced by immunoSEQ multiplex PCR, yet TCRdb's version contains in-frame clones alone and is incomplete. Seen here are approximately 200,000 clones, roughly 79% observed once, and the top ten hold 15% to 20%. The specimen was peripheral blood. These receptors came from a man in his 60s with active or convalescent COVID-19. Both conserved end residues are part of each CDR3. Each record gives: CDR3 DNA, CDR3 protein, V gene, D gene, clone size, J gene. A D gene is named only where the DNA matches it firmly. The size field is filled for only some rows; it gives once, few, many or a size class.

cdr3_nt: TGTGCCAGCTCCTCAGGGGGGCTCTACGAGCAGTACTTC
cdr3_aa: CASSSGGLYEQYF
v_call: TRBV18
d_call: -
clone_size: -
j_call: TRBJ2-7

cdr3_nt: TGTGCCAGTACGAGGACAGGGGGCACCTACGAGCAGTACTTC
cdr3_aa: CASTRTGGTYEQYF
v_call: TRBV19
d_call: TRBD1
clone_size: few
j_call: TRBJ2-7

cdr3_nt: TGTGCCAGCACACAGCAACGGGGTGAAAAACTGTTTTTT
cdr3_aa: CASTQQRGEKLFF
v_call: TRBV6-5
d_call: -
clone_size: -
j_call: TRBJ1-4

cdr3_nt: TGCGCCAGCAGCCGGGGCGAGGGGGGGTGGACTGAAGCTTTCTTT
cdr3_aa: CASSRGEGGWTEAFF
v_call: TRBV5-1
d_call: -
clone_size: -
j_call: TRBJ1-1

cdr3_nt: TGTGCCAGTAGTACCCAGGGGGGCACAGATACGCAGTATTTT
cdr3_aa: CASSTQGGTDTQYF
v_call: TRBV19
d_call: TRBD1
clone_size: -
j_call: TRBJ2-3

cdr3_nt: TGTGCCAGCAAGGGACAGGGGGATTACAATGAGCAGTTCTTC
cdr3_aa: CASKGQGDYNEQFF
v_call: TRBV19
d_call: TRBD1
clone_size: -
j_call: TRBJ2-1

cdr3_nt: TGTGCCAGCAGCTCCGACTCGGACATAGAGACCCAGTACTTC
cdr3_aa: CASSSDSDIETQYF
v_call: TRBV7-9
d_call: -
clone_size: -
j_call: TRBJ2-5

cdr3_nt: TGTGCCAGCAGTTCACTAGCGGGGAACCCATACAATGAGCAGTTCTTC
cdr3_aa: CASSSLAGNPYNEQFF
v_call: TRBV6-5
d_call: TRBD2
clone_size: -
j_call: TRBJ2-1

cdr3_nt: TGTGCCAGTAGGGTGGGGGGAGTTGGTGAGCAGTTCTTC
cdr3_aa: CASRVGGVGEQFF
v_call: TRBV19
d_call: -
clone_size: -
j_call: TRBJ2-1

cdr3_nt: TGCGCCAGTAGTACCGGGACAGGGGGCTTTCGCGAGCAGTACTTC
cdr3_aa: CASSTGTGGFREQYF
v_call: TRBV5-1
d_call: TRBD1
clone_size: -
j_call: TRBJ2-7

cdr3_nt: TGTGCCATCAGTGGGGGGGACCCCTCTGGAAACACCATATATTTT
cdr3_aa: CAISGGDPSGNTIYF
v_call: TRBV10-3
d_call: -
clone_size: -
j_call: TRBJ1-3

cdr3_nt: TGTGCCAGCAGCTTAGTGGCGGGAGCGGAGACCCAGTACTTC
cdr3_aa: CASSLVAGAETQYF
v_call: TRBV11-3
d_call: TRBD2
clone_size: -
j_call: TRBJ2-5

cdr3_nt: TGTGCCAGCAGCTTCAATGGACAGGGCAGCACTTCTGATGGCTACACCTTC
cdr3_aa: CASSFNGQGSTSDGYTF
v_call: TRBV7-2
d_call: TRBD1
clone_size: -
j_call: TRBJ1-2

cdr3_nt: TGTGCCAGCAGTGAAACCCACAGGGGTGGTCGTTCACCCCTCCACTTT
cdr3_aa: CASSETHRGGRSPLHF
v_call: TRBV6-1
d_call: TRBD1
clone_size: -
j_call: TRBJ1-6

cdr3_nt: TGTGCCAGCAGCCTAGAGGGCGGGAGGGCATGGAATGAGCAGTTCTTC
cdr3_aa: CASSLEGGRAWNEQFF
v_call: TRBV7-3
d_call: TRBD2
clone_size: -
j_call: TRBJ2-1

cdr3_nt: TGTGCCTCTCACCGGAGGGGCAGTGGCTACACCTTC
cdr3_aa: CASHRRGSGYTF
v_call: TRBV3-1/TRBV3-2
d_call: -
clone_size: -
j_call: TRBJ1-2

cdr3_nt: TGTGCCAGCAGCGTAGACCCTGGGGGCGGAGATAATGAAAAACTGTTTTTT
cdr3_aa: CASSVDPGGGDNEKLFF
v_call: TRBV9
d_call: -
clone_size: -
j_call: TRBJ1-4

cdr3_nt: TGTGCCAGCAGGGACAGGGACAATCAGCCCCAGCATTTT
cdr3_aa: CASRDRDNQPQHF
v_call: TRBV27
d_call: TRBD1
clone_size: medium-sized
j_call: TRBJ1-5

cdr3_nt: TGTGCCAGCGGGGGGCTAGCGGGACCCGAGCAGTACTTC
cdr3_aa: CASGGLAGPEQYF
v_call: TRBV6-6
d_call: TRBD2
clone_size: -
j_call: TRBJ2-7

cdr3_nt: TGTGCCAGCGCTCTGTGGGGAAGCTATCCCAGAAATTCGGGGACAAATAACTACGAGCAGTACTTC
cdr3_aa: CASALWGSYPRNSGTNNYEQYF
v_call: TRBV27
d_call: -
clone_size: few
j_call: TRBJ2-7

cdr3_nt: TGTGCCACCAAGAACACCGGGGAGCTGTTTTTT
cdr3_aa: CATKNTGELFF
v_call: TRBV11-2
d_call: -
clone_size: -
j_call: TRBJ2-2

cdr3_nt: TGTGCCAGCAGCTTAAGGGGTCTAGCGGGAATTGTCAATGAGCAGTTCTTC
cdr3_aa: CASSLRGLAGIVNEQFF
v_call: TRBV11-2
d_call: TRBD2
clone_size: -
j_call: TRBJ2-1

cdr3_nt: TGTGCCAGCAGTTTCTCGCAGGGTGACTACGAGCAGTACTTC
cdr3_aa: CASSFSQGDYEQYF
v_call: TRBV27
d_call: -
clone_size: -
j_call: TRBJ2-7

cdr3_nt: TGTGCCAGCAGCCGTCCGGGACAGAGCAACGAGCAGTACTTC
cdr3_aa: CASSRPGQSNEQYF
v_call: TRBV5-4
d_call: TRBD1
clone_size: -
j_call: TRBJ2-7

cdr3_nt: TGTGCCAGCAGCCCTAGGGTCCTAGCGGCGCCGCAGTTCTTC
cdr3_aa: CASSPRVLAAPQFF
v_call: TRBV7-2
d_call: TRBD2
clone_size: once
j_call: TRBJ2-1

cdr3_nt: TGTGCCAGCAGCGTCGGGTTCGGGACCCAGTACTTC
cdr3_aa: CASSVGFGTQYF
v_call: TRBV28
d_call: -
clone_size: once
j_call: TRBJ2-5

cdr3_nt: TGTGCCACCAGTGATCAAACAGGGTTCAACGAGCAGTACTTC
cdr3_aa: CATSDQTGFNEQYF
v_call: TRBV24-1
d_call: -
clone_size: -
j_call: TRBJ2-7

cdr3_nt: TGTGCCAGCAGCCTCTCGGACTGGAGCTATGGCTACACCTTC
cdr3_aa: CASSLSDWSYGYTF
v_call: TRBV7-8
d_call: -
clone_size: -
j_call: TRBJ1-2

cdr3_nt: TGTGCCAGCAGCGTGGACAGATCGAACACCGGGGAGCTGTTTTTT
cdr3_aa: CASSVDRSNTGELFF
v_call: TRBV9
d_call: -
clone_size: -
j_call: TRBJ2-2

cdr3_nt: TGTGCCAGCAGTTTCTGGACAGGGGAGAGGCAGCCCCAGCATTTT
cdr3_aa: CASSFWTGERQPQHF
v_call: TRBV28
d_call: TRBD1
clone_size: -
j_call: TRBJ1-5

cdr3_nt: TGTGCCTGGAACCCCGGGACTAGCGGGAGAGAAGAGACCCAGTACTTC
cdr3_aa: CAWNPGTSGREETQYF
v_call: TRBV30
d_call: TRBD2
clone_size: -
j_call: TRBJ2-5

cdr3_nt: TGTGCCAGCAGGTTGGGGGTAGTAGCGGGAGAGACCCAGTACTTC
cdr3_aa: CASRLGVVAGETQYF
v_call: TRBV27
d_call: TRBD2
clone_size: -
j_call: TRBJ2-5

cdr3_nt: TGTGCCAGCAGCGCCGACGGGACTAGCGATCGGGAGCAGTACTTC
cdr3_aa: CASSADGTSDREQYF
v_call: TRBV7-2
d_call: TRBD2
clone_size: -
j_call: TRBJ2-7

cdr3_nt: TGTGCCAGCATGGGACAGGGGGTCCTCTCCTACGAGCAGTACTTC
cdr3_aa: CASMGQGVLSYEQYF
v_call: TRBV16
d_call: TRBD1
clone_size: -
j_call: TRBJ2-7

cdr3_nt: TGTGCCAGCAGCTCCCCCCTTTACAATGAGCAGTTCTTC
cdr3_aa: CASSSPLYNEQFF
v_call: TRBV7-9
d_call: -
clone_size: -
j_call: TRBJ2-1

cdr3_nt: TGTGCCACCAGTGATTCCAGGGTCAATGAGCAGTTCTTC
cdr3_aa: CATSDSRVNEQFF
v_call: TRBV24-1
d_call: -
clone_size: few
j_call: TRBJ2-1

cdr3_nt: TGTGCCAGTAGTATACAGGGGGGAGCTTTCTTT
cdr3_aa: CASSIQGGAFF
v_call: TRBV19
d_call: TRBD1
clone_size: -
j_call: TRBJ1-1

cdr3_nt: TGCGCCAGCAGCTCCGAGCGGACTAGCGGGAGCAATGAGCAGTTCTTC
cdr3_aa: CASSSERTSGSNEQFF
v_call: TRBV5-1
d_call: TRBD2
clone_size: -
j_call: TRBJ2-1

cdr3_nt: TGTGCCAGCAGTTGGGGGCCGGGACTAGAGCAGTTCTTC
cdr3_aa: CASSWGPGLEQFF
v_call: TRBV6-5
d_call: -
clone_size: -
j_call: TRBJ2-1

cdr3_nt: TGTGCCAGCAGTCCGACTGTCCCGGGACAGGGAATTTTCACAGATACGCAGTATTTT
cdr3_aa: CASSPTVPGQGIFTDTQYF
v_call: TRBV28
d_call: TRBD1
clone_size: -
j_call: TRBJ2-3

cdr3_nt: TGTGCCATCAGTGAATCACAGGGGGCGGAGACCCAGTACTTC
cdr3_aa: CAISESQGAETQYF
v_call: TRBV10-3
d_call: TRBD1
clone_size: -
j_call: TRBJ2-5

cdr3_nt: TGTGCCAGCAGTTTAAACGCGGTTCGAAACACTGAAGCTTTCTTT
cdr3_aa: CASSLNAVRNTEAFF
v_call: TRBV27
d_call: -
clone_size: -
j_call: TRBJ1-1

cdr3_nt: TGTGCCAGCAGTCGGGGGACAGGGGGCACAGAGACCCAGTACTTC
cdr3_aa: CASSRGTGGTETQYF
v_call: TRBV6-5
d_call: TRBD1
clone_size: -
j_call: TRBJ2-5

cdr3_nt: TGCGCCAGCAGTGAAGCGAACACTGAAGCTTTCTTT
cdr3_aa: CASSEANTEAFF
v_call: TRBV10-2
d_call: -
clone_size: -
j_call: TRBJ1-1

cdr3_nt: TGTGCCATCAGTGATCAGGGCTACGAGCAGTACTTC
cdr3_aa: CAISDQGYEQYF
v_call: TRBV10-3
d_call: -
clone_size: -
j_call: TRBJ2-7

cdr3_nt: TGTGCCAGCAGTCAGGGACAGGCAGGGGGGACCCAGTACTTC
cdr3_aa: CASSQGQAGGTQYF
v_call: TRBV6-6
d_call: TRBD1
clone_size: -
j_call: TRBJ2-5

cdr3_nt: TGCGCCAGCAGCCATAGAGGGGGGGTGTACGAGCAGTACTTC
cdr3_aa: CASSHRGGVYEQYF
v_call: TRBV5-1
d_call: -
clone_size: -
j_call: TRBJ2-7

cdr3_nt: TGTGCCAGCTATCGGTTCAATGAGCAGTTCTTC
cdr3_aa: CASYRFNEQFF
v_call: TRBV7-9
d_call: -
clone_size: -
j_call: TRBJ2-1

cdr3_nt: TGTGCCAGCAGCTTAACTTCCGACTACAATGAGCAGTTCTTC
cdr3_aa: CASSLTSDYNEQFF
v_call: TRBV11-2
d_call: -
clone_size: -
j_call: TRBJ2-1

cdr3_nt: TGTGCCAGCAGCCGAGCTAGCGGGAGGATGAATGAGCAGTTCTTC
cdr3_aa: CASSRASGRMNEQFF
v_call: TRBV7-9
d_call: TRBD2
clone_size: -
j_call: TRBJ2-1

cdr3_nt: TGTGCCAGCAGTTACTTCCTTAACGAGCAGTACTTC
cdr3_aa: CASSYFLNEQYF
v_call: TRBV6-2/TRBV6-3
d_call: -
clone_size: medium-sized
j_call: TRBJ2-7

cdr3_nt: TGCAGTGCTGTACTGTCTCGCGAGCAGTTCTTC
cdr3_aa: CSAVLSREQFF
v_call: TRBV20-1
d_call: -
clone_size: -
j_call: TRBJ2-1

cdr3_nt: TGTGCCAGCAATGGGGGCAGGCGGGATTCACCCCTCCACTTT
cdr3_aa: CASNGGRRDSPLHF
v_call: TRBV28
d_call: -
clone_size: -
j_call: TRBJ1-6